These 14 T cell receptor beta chains share one sample of origin, sequenced in a study of blood T cell repertoires in COVID-19. Sequencing was performed with immunoSEQ multiplex PCR; in TCRdb, only in-frame clones are kept and a portion is missing. The repertoire consists of 90,000 or so clones, with roughly 84% occurring once and the leading ten covering around a quarter. The specimen sequenced was peripheral blood. These receptors all come from a man in his 60s with acute or convalescent COVID-19.

V and J are TRBV7-9 and TRBJ2-2; possible D gene TRBD1, 6 bases. This CDR3 is built from 16 residues. CDR1 is SEHNR, CDR2 FQNEAQ, per germline (reference sequence). Trimming removed 6 bases at V and 2 bases at J, with 16 bases between. DNA for the CDR3: TGTGCCAGCAGGCAACCAACAGGGTTCAACACCGGGGAGCTGTTTTTT. It translates to CASRQPTGFNTGELFF.

The rearrangement joins TRBV29-1 to TRBJ2-1; 13 nucleotides line up with TRBD2. The CDR3 length is 15 residues. The V gene's germline CDR1 is SQVTM and CDR2 ANQGSEA. After removal of 4 bases from V and 4 bases from J, the junction contained 4 bases not matched to a gene. As DNA, the CDR3 is TGCAGCGTTGTTCGGACTAGCGGGGGTTACAATGAGCAGTTCTTC. This codes for CSVVRTSGGYNEQFF.

This clone was seen only once. The chain combines TRBV30 with TRBJ1-1; D is perhaps TRBD1 (5 bases). Germline V CDR1 and CDR2: GTSNPN, SVGIG (reference sequence). V shed 0 bases and J shed 1 base, with 9 bases lying between them. The CDR3 extends over 14 amino acids. The CDR3 DNA reads as TGTGCCTGGAGTGTAGGTACAGGGAACACTGAAGCTTTCTTT. This codes for CAWSVGTGNTEAFF.

The V gene is TRBV7-2, the J gene TRBJ1-2; D is undetermined. The CDR3 consists of 13 residues. With 3 bases removed from V and 4 bases from J, the gap between germline ends came to 9 bases. Germline values: CDR1 SGHTA, CDR2 FQGNSA. As DNA, the CDR3 is TGTGCCAGCAGCTTGAAGGAGCCCTATGGCTACACCTTC. Its protein is CASSLKEPYGYTF.

About this clone itself: Mismatch with germline at one junction end may stem from a read error. The chain recombines TRBV2 with TRBJ2-1, with 9 nucleotides matching TRBD2. CDR1 is SNHLY and CDR2 is FYNNEI in the germline V gene. CDR3 length: 11 residues. Here the CDR3 DNA reads TGTGCCAGCAGTGTTGGTGTAGCGGGGGTCTTC. It yields the protein CASSVGVAGVF.

This clone is a singleton in its sample. This chain uses TRBV7-2 with TRBJ2-7; TRBD1 agrees at 12 bases. Losses at the gene ends were 3 bases for V and 5 bases for J; bases not matched to a gene: 5. The CDR3 loop spans 15 amino acids. Germline assignment: CDR1 SGHTA and CDR2 FQGNSA. The CDR3 loop reads CASSFRDRGLDEQYF. CDR3 in DNA: TGTGCCAGCAGCTTCCGGGACAGGGGGCTTGACGAGCAGTACTTC.

This clone has a single count. The chain joins TRBV6-5 to TRBJ1-2, with 7 bases fitting TRBD1. Germline CDR1 and CDR2: MNHEY and SVGAGI. The junction had 5 bases not matched to a gene; V was cut back by 0 bases and J by 4 bases. This CDR3 is built from 15 residues. The CDR3 spells CASSYSGGEVYGYTF. CDR3 DNA sequence: TGTGCCAGCAGTTACTCAGGGGGCGAGGTCTATGGCTACACCTTC.

The J gene is TRBJ2-1, the V gene TRBV28; a possible D gene is TRBD1 (6 bases). The CDR3 length is 17 residues. Trimming shortened V by 6 bases and J by 5 bases, and 23 bases separated the two germline ends. CDR1 and CDR2 from the germline V gene are MDHEN and SYDVKM. The CDR3 is CASSPISRRQGNNEQFF. For the CDR3, the DNA is TGTGCCAGCAGCCCGATATCCAGACGGCAGGGGAACAATGAGCAGTTCTTC.

V and J are TRBV7-9 and TRBJ1-2; D is undetermined. V shed 1 base and J shed 6 bases, with 6 bases lying between them. Germline loops: CDR1 SEHNR, CDR2 FQNEAQ (reference sequence). The CDR3 totals 12 residues. The CDR3 region has the DNA TGTGCCAGCAGCTTAGACGGGAATGGCTACACCTTC. Amino acids: CASSLDGNGYTF.

V is TRBV7-2 and J is TRBJ1-1; 8 bases agree with TRBD1. After removal of 5 bases from V and 1 base from J, the junction contained 15 bases not matched to a gene. CDR3 length: 18 residues. CDR1 is SGHTA, CDR2 FQGNSA, per germline. This CDR3 is CASSLRRQGAARNTEAFF. The CDR3 DNA sequence: TGTGCCAGCAGCCTAAGGAGGCAGGGGGCGGCCAGGAACACTGAAGCTTTCTTT.

This clone was seen a few times. The gene calls are TRBV2 and TRBJ1-6; the D gene is possibly TRBD1 (6 bases). Germline lookup yields CDR1 SNHLY and CDR2 FYNNEI. The V gene lost 2 bases and the J gene lost 5 bases, with 10 bases spanning the gap. The CDR3 contains 15 residues. The CDR3, as DNA: TGTGCCAGCAGTGAATGGGGGCACCATAATTCACCCCTCCACTTT. It encodes CASSEWGHHNSPLHF.

This chain links TRBV28 with TRBJ1-6, with unresolved D. This CDR3 is 12 amino acids long. V lost 5 bases and J 13 bases, leaving 12 bases between the germline ends. Germline CDR1 reads MDHEN; CDR2 reads SYDVKM. DNA of the CDR3: TGTGCCAGCAGTCCTGGAGAAAGGCCCCTCCACTTT. This encodes CASSPGERPLHF.

The genes are TRBV4-1 and TRBJ2-3; 13 nucleotides agree with TRBD2. Germline values: CDR1 MGHRA, CDR2 YSYEKL. V was pared by 2 bases and J by 2 bases, with 4 bases of the junction left unmatched. The CDR3 spans 17 residues. Here the CDR3 reads CASSQQGLAGNTDTQYF. The CDR3 region has the DNA TGCGCCAGCAGCCAACAGGGACTAGCGGGGAACACAGATACGCAGTATTTT.

The V gene is TRBV9, the J gene TRBJ2-5, with D tentatively TRBD1 (6 bases). The CDR3 runs 15 residues. Germline lookup yields CDR1 SGDLS and CDR2 YYNGEE. V was trimmed by 4 bases and J by 1 base, leaving 14 bases between them. The CDR3 sequence: CASSHREYPQETQYF. CDR3 DNA: TGTGCCAGCAGCCACAGGGAGTACCCCCAAGAGACCCAGTACTTC.